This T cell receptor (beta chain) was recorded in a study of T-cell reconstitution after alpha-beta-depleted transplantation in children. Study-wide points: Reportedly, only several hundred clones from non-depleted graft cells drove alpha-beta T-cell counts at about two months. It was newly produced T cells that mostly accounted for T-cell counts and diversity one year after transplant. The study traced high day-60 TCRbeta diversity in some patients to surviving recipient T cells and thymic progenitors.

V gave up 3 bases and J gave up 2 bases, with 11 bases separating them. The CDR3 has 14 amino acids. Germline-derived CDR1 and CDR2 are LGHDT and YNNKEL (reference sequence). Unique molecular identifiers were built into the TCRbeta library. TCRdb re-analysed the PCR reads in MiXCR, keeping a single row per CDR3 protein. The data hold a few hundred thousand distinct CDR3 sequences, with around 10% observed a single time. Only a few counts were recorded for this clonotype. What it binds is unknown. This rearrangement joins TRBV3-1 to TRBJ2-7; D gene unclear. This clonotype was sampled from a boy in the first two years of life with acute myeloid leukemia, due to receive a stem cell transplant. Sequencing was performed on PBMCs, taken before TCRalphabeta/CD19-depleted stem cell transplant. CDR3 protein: CASSHLPETYEQYF. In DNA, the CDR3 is TGTGCCAGCAGCCATTTGCCGGAGACCTACGAGCAGTACTTC.